A selection of T cell receptor beta chains follows, all from one sample in a study of T-cell memory formation after mild COVID-19. In TCRdb, the 5' RACE reads were re-called with MiXCR into one record per CDR3 protein. The table lists roughly 200,000 distinct CDR3 sequences, 16% of them singletons. Sequenced input: PBMCs or a T cell subset sorted from them (not recorded which). The receptors derive from an adult woman who had mild COVID-19 (a few samples of this study predate the infection). Cell type and time point are not known. Each CDR3 is given with its conserved first and last residue. Fields, in order: D gene, V gene, J gene, clone size, CDR3 DNA, CDR3 protein. D genes are given only for firm matches. Clone size is given for some rows only: seen once, a few or many times, or a class if the clone is expanded.

.	TRBV24-1	TRBJ2-5	few	TGTGCCACCAGTGACCACGGGGGGCCTTCCCAAGAGACCCAGTACTTC	CATSDHGGPSQETQYF
.	TRBV7-3	TRBJ2-3	few	TGTGCCAGCAGCTTAAGGGGCAGATTCACAGATACGCAGTATTTT	CASSLRGRFTDTQYF
.	TRBV7-8	TRBJ1-3	few	TGTGCCAGCAGCCCGCGGAGTTCAGTCCTGGAAGAGCCATATTTT	CASSPRSSVLEEPYF
.	TRBV2	TRBJ2-7	.	TGTGCCAGCAGTGAAGCGAGGATAGCGGAGCAGTACTTC	CASSEARIAEQYF
.	TRBV27	TRBJ2-5	.	TGTGCCAGCAGTTCGTACCTTCAAGAGACCCAGTACTTC	CASSSYLQETQYF
.	TRBV3-1	TRBJ2-5	.	TGTGCCAGCAGCCAAGGGGGGCCCCCCCAAGAGACCCAGTACTTC	CASSQGGPPQETQYF
TRBD2	TRBV2	TRBJ2-1	.	TGTGCCAGCAGTGCTGACGCGGGGGGCTTTGATGAGCAGTTCTTC	CASSADAGGFDEQFF
.	TRBV7-8	TRBJ2-6	few	TGTGCCAGCAGCTTAGTGTTGGGGTCTGGGGCCAACGTCCTGACTTTC	CASSLVLGSGANVLTF
.	TRBV18	TRBJ1-5	few	TGTGCCAGCTCACCGGGTCGTCAGGTCAATCAGCCCCAGCATTTT	CASSPGRQVNQPQHF
.	TRBV12-3/TRBV12-4	TRBJ2-1	many	TGTGCCAGCAGTTTAAGGGGGGCGGGTGAGCAGTTCTTC	CASSLRGAGEQFF
TRBD1	TRBV5-1	TRBJ2-2	few	TGCGCCAGCAGCGTGGGACAGGGGGCCACCGGGGAGCTGTTTTTT	CASSVGQGATGELFF
.	TRBV5-1	TRBJ1-4	.	TGCGCCAGCAGCTTGTTTTCAGAAAATGAAAAACTGTTTTTT	CASSLFSENEKLFF
TRBD1	TRBV29-1	TRBJ2-7	many	TGCAGCGCAACCCGACAGGGGGCGTCCGACGAGCAGTACTTC	CSATRQGASDEQYF
TRBD2	TRBV30	TRBJ2-3	.	TGTGCCTGGAGTGTACTAAGGGTGTCTGGCGGGGGACTCTCAGATACGCAGTATTTT	CAWSVLRVSGGGLSDTQYF
.	TRBV12-3/TRBV12-4	TRBJ2-7	.	TGTGCCAGCAGTTTAACGGCTACGTGGGAGCAGTACTTC	CASSLTATWEQYF
.	TRBV7-9	TRBJ2-2	few	TGTGCCAGCAGCACCCCTACAGGGACCACGAACACCGGGGAGCTGTTTTTT	CASSTPTGTTNTGELFF
.	TRBV29-1	TRBJ1-5	.	TGCAGCGTTGTTTTTGGCCTGAACAATCAGCCCCAGCATTTT	CSVVFGLNNQPQHF
TRBD1	TRBV11-2	TRBJ2-3	few	TGTGCCAGCAGCTCTCGGACAGGGACCACAGATACGCAGTATTTT	CASSSRTGTTDTQYF
.	TRBV29-1	TRBJ1-1	.	TGCAGCGTTGGTAGGGTCTCCGGCACTGAAGCTTTCTTT	CSVGRVSGTEAFF
TRBD1	TRBV2	TRBJ1-2	.	TGTGCCAGCAGTACCCTGACAGGGTTCAACTATGGCTACACCTTC	CASSTLTGFNYGYTF
.	TRBV6-6	TRBJ2-5	.	TGTGCCAGCAGTTACGGTCTCCAAGAGACCCAGTACTTC	CASSYGLQETQYF
TRBD2	TRBV3-1	TRBJ2-1	.	TGTGCCAGCAAACAAGCGGGAGGCGTAGATGAGCAGTTCTTC	CASKQAGGVDEQFF
.	TRBV7-8	TRBJ1-5	.	TGTGCCAGCAGCTTATCCGAGACTAAATTCGGGTTTGGTCAGCCCCAGCATTTT	CASSLSETKFGFGQPQHF
TRBD2	TRBV5-1	TRBJ2-3	few	TGCGCCAGCAGCTACTCGTCGGGGGGGCGCACAGATACGCAGTATTTT	CASSYSSGGRTDTQYF
TRBD2	TRBV5-1	TRBJ2-3	.	TGCGCCAGCAGCCCGATACTAGCGGGAGTAGCAGATACGCAGTATTTT	CASSPILAGVADTQYF
.	TRBV6-5	TRBJ1-1	few	TGTGCCAGCAGCACTCAGAACCTAATGAACACTGAAGCTTTCTTT	CASSTQNLMNTEAFF
.	TRBV5-1	TRBJ2-7	.	TGCGCCAGCTCCGGCCGAACCTACGAGCAGTACTTC	CASSGRTYEQYF
.	TRBV7-2	TRBJ1-2	.	TGTGCCAGCAGCTTAGCAGGGAGCAGCGCTTATGGCTACACCTTC	CASSLAGSSAYGYTF
.	TRBV7-2	TRBJ1-1	.	TGTGCCAGCACAGGGGATACTGAAGCTTTCTTT	CASTGDTEAFF
TRBD2	TRBV5-1	TRBJ2-1	many	TGCGCCAGCAGCTTGACTAGCGGGACCTACAATGAGCAGTTCTTC	CASSLTSGTYNEQFF
.	TRBV6-5	TRBJ2-1	.	TGTGCCAGCAGGTCGTCGATACACAATGAGCAGTTCTTC	CASRSSIHNEQFF
.	TRBV6-1	TRBJ1-1	.	TGTGCCAGCGGTGGGTTTCGGGAGGCTGAGAACACTGAAGCTTTCTTT	CASGGFREAENTEAFF
.	TRBV5-1	TRBJ1-2	.	TGCGCCAGCAGCTGGGACTTCTATGGCTACACCTTC	CASSWDFYGYTF
.	TRBV7-9	TRBJ2-7	.	TGTGCCAGCAGCTTAGAGGAGGAGCAGTACTTC	CASSLEEEQYF
TRBD1	TRBV6-5	TRBJ2-1	.	TGTGCCAGCAGTTACGACAGGGGTGGGGGCAATGAGCAGTTCTTC	CASSYDRGGGNEQFF
.	TRBV6-1	TRBJ2-1	.	TGTGCCAGCAGGGCGACAGTAACCAATGAGCAGTTCTTC	CASRATVTNEQFF
.	TRBV29-1	TRBJ2-7	few	TGCAGCGCACGAGACAGGTTGTTGGACGAGCAGTACTTC	CSARDRLLDEQYF
.	TRBV9	TRBJ2-5	few	TGTGCCAGCAGCCCCCGGGACGGTCAAGAGACCCAGTACTTC	CASSPRDGQETQYF
TRBD1	TRBV5-1	TRBJ1-2	.	TGCGCCAGCAGCCACGAGACAGGGAACTATGGCTACACCTTC	CASSHETGNYGYTF
TRBD1	TRBV5-1	TRBJ1-6	many	TGCGCCAGCAGTCAAAAGGGACAGGGGGGATCACCCCTCCACTTT	CASSQKGQGGSPLHF
.	TRBV5-1	TRBJ2-7	few	TGCGCCAGCAGCTCCCCCCAGGGTGAGGTTAGCTCCTACGAGCAGTACTTC	CASSSPQGEVSSYEQYF
TRBD1	TRBV29-1	TRBJ1-1	few	TGCAGCGTTAGAAGACAGGGAGGAACTGAAGCTTTCTTT	CSVRRQGGTEAFF
.	TRBV7-8	TRBJ1-5	.	TGTGCCAGCAGCACCACGACAGATCAGCCCCAGCATTTT	CASSTTTDQPQHF
TRBD2	TRBV5-1	TRBJ2-3	few	TGCGCCAGCAGACGAACTCTAGCGGGGGGGCGCCCAGATACGCAGTATTTT	CASRRTLAGGRPDTQYF